This T cell receptor (beta chain) was captured in a study of Ad26.COV2.S vaccination and SARS-CoV-2 variants. Libraries were prepared by immunoSEQ multiplex PCR; TCRdb keeps only in-frame clonotypes and omits some of them. The table records hundreds of thousands of clones, 80% to 90% of them present only once. This sample's treatment: 15 to 20 received Ad26.COV2.S at low or high dose, single or two shots; 5 received placebo; per-sample allocation not given. Samples came from day 63 after the first vaccine or placebo injection. This clone was seen once. This TCR came from a person between 18 and 59 years old who received the Ad26.COV2.S COVID-19 vaccine or a placebo. The sequenced sample was peripheral blood, obtained in a trial of Ad26.COV2.S vaccine versus placebo.

CDR3 loop: CASSPRQGTYEQYF. The CDR3 DNA sequence: TGTGCCAGCAGTCCCCGACAGGGAACCTACGAGCAGTACTTC. The chain is built from TRBV6-5 and TRBJ2-7; 7 nucleotides line up with TRBD1. Germline V gives CDR1 MNHEY, CDR2 SVGAGI. The ends lost 5 bases at V and 2 bases at J; junction bases unmatched: 6. The CDR3 is 14 residues long.